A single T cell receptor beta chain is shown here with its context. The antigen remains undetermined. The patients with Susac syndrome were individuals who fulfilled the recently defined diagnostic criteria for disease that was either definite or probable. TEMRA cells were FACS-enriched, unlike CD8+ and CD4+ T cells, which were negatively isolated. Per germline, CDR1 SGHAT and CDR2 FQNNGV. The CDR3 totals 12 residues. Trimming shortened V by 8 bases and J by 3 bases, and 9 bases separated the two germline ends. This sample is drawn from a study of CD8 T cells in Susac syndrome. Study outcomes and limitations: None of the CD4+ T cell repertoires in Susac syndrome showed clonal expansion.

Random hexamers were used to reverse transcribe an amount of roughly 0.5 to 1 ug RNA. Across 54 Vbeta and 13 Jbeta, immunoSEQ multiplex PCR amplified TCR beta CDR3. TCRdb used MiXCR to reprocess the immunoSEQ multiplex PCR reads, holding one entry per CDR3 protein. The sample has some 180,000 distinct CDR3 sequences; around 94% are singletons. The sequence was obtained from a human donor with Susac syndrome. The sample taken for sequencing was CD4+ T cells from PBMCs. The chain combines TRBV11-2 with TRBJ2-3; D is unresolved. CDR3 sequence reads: CASRPSTDTQYF. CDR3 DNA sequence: TGTGCCAGCCGTCCGTCTACAGATACGCAGTATTTT.